These 8 T cell receptor beta chains came from one sample sequenced in a study of post-analysis software for immune sequencing data. The authors incorporated unique molecular identifiers into the TCR beta cDNA libraries. One entry per CDR3 protein, called by TCRdb with MiXCR from the PCR reads. The sample includes about 400,000 distinct CDR3 sequences, less than 35% of them seen just once. General observations from the study: When patients were compared with controls, four to six TRBV segments were more frequent, TRBV5-6, TRBV5-1 and TRBV20-1 among them.

These receptors' antigens are unknown. Sample: blood. These TCRs come from a girl between 5 and 17 years old with multiple sclerosis.

This clonotype was detected a few times. The chain uses TRBV7-8 and TRBJ2-4, with a tentative D call TRBD2 (6 bases). Germline lookup yields CDR1 SGHVS and CDR2 FQNEAQ. The CDR3 is 16 amino acids. The V gene lost 1 base and the J gene lost 0 bases, with 10 bases spanning the gap. In DNA form, the CDR3 reads TGTGCCAGCAGCTTAGAGCGGGTATTAGCCAAAAACATTCAGTACTTC. It translates to CASSLERVLAKNIQYF. The full variable domain, in which reference TRBV7-8 and TRBJ2-4 provide the parts outside the CDR3, is GAGVSQSPRYKVAKRGQDVALRCDPISGHVSLFWYQQALGQGPEFLTYFQNEAQLDKSGLPSDRFFAERPEGSVSTLKIQRTQQEDSAVYLCASSLERVLAKNIQYFGAGTRLSVL.

The CDR3 region has the DNA TGTGCCAGCAGTTTCGGACGGTACGACAATGAGCAGTTCTTC. Translation gives CASSFGRYDNEQFF. The chain combines TRBV12-3 or TRBV12-4 with TRBJ2-1; D gene ambiguous. The CDR3 runs to 14 residues. V shed 3 bases and J shed 5 bases, with 11 bases lying between them.

The table lists this clonotype with a count of one. The rearrangement joins TRBV20-1 to TRBJ2-7, with 9 nucleotides matching TRBD2. CDR1 is DFQATT and CDR2 is SNEGSKA in the germline V gene (reference sequence). V lost 5 bases and J lost 2; bases outside the gene matches: 7. The CDR3 runs 14 residues. CDR3: CSALRTSDPYEQYF. The CDR3 DNA follows: TGCAGTGCTCTCCGGACTAGCGACCCCTACGAGCAGTACTTC.

This clonotype was seen repeatedly, ten times or more. The V and J genes are TRBV20-1 and TRBJ2-5; 9 positions match TRBD2. In germline, CDR1 is DFQATT, CDR2 SNEGSKA (reference sequence). J was trimmed by 5 bases and V by 5 bases; bases with no gene match: 9. The CDR3 is made up of 14 amino acids. This CDR3 reads CSAQGGLAGETQYF. CDR3 sequence (DNA): TGCAGTGCTCAAGGAGGGCTAGCGGGGGAGACCCAGTACTTC.

This chain connects TRBV12-3 or TRBV12-4 to TRBJ2-7; tentative D call: TRBD1 (5 bases). V lost 7 bases, J lost 3 bases, and 16 bases lay in between. The CDR3 loop spans 14 amino acids. CDR3 in DNA: TGTGCCAGCATGTCGGACAAGCGCCACTACGAGCAGTACTTC. It codes for CASMSDKRHYEQYF.

The J gene is TRBJ1-4, the V gene TRBV5-6; D may be TRBD1 (5 bases). This CDR3 has 16 residues. V gave up 1 base and J gave up 4 bases, with 14 bases separating them. In germline, CDR1 is SGHDT, CDR2 YYEEEE. CDR3 amino acids: CASSLSLGEINEKLFF. CDR3 bases: TGTGCCAGCAGCTTGTCGTTGGGGGAGATTAATGAAAAACTGTTTTTT.

This clonotype has more than one count but fewer than ten. V is TRBV4-1 and J is TRBJ2-1; D is uncertain. The germline gives CDR1 MGHRA, CDR2 YSYEKL. V gave up 0 bases and J gave up 2 bases, with 11 bases separating them. This CDR3 is built from 16 residues. CDR3 residues: CASSQDGVGTYNEQFF. The CDR3 DNA reads as TGCGCCAGCAGCCAAGATGGAGTCGGAACCTACAATGAGCAGTTCTTC.

The V call is TRBV20-1, the J call TRBJ1-2, with 7 bases that match TRBD1. The V segment lost 2 bases and the J segment 3 bases; nucleotides outside the gene matches: 6. The CDR3 contains 14 residues. Germline CDR1 and CDR2: DFQATT and SNEGSKA (reference sequence). CDR3 nucleotides: TGCAGTGCTAGACAGGGGGGGTCATACTATGGCTACACCTTC. The encoded protein is CSARQGGSYYGYTF.